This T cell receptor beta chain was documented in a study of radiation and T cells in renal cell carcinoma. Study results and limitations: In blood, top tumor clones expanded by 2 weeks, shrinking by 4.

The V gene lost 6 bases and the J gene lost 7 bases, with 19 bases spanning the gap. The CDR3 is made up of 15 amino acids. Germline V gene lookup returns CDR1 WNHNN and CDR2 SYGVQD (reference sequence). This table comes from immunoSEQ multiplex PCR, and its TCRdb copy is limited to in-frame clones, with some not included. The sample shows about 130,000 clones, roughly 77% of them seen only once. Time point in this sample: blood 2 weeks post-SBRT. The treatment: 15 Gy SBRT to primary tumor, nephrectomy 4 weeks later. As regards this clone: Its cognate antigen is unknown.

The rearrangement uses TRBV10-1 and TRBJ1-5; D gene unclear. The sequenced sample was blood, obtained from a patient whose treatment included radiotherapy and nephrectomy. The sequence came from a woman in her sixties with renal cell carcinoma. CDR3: CASRSTMRKEQPQHF. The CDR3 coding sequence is TGCGCCAGCAGGAGTACGATGAGAAAGGAACAGCCCCAGCATTTT.